This TCR beta chain came from a study of CD8+CD57+ T cells in acquired aplastic anemia. The CDR3 is 13 residues long. Germline CDR1 reads WNHNN; CDR2 reads SYGVQD (reference sequence). V was cut by 4 bases and J by 7 bases, with 8 bases left in between. Genomic DNA, the template, was used for profiling of the TCR beta VDJ and CDR3. One entry per CDR3 protein, called by TCRdb with MiXCR from the reads. The profile shows 190,000 or so distinct CDR3 sequences, about half of them singletons. Individuals selected for sequencing had exhibited CD8+CD57+ cell expansion on flow cytometry. J is TRBJ1-6 and V is TRBV10-1; no clear D gene. Specimen: sorted CD4+, CD8+, or CD8+CD57+ T cells (not recorded which) from PBMCs. The clonotype comes from a human donor with aplastic anemia. CDR3 sequence: CASSALKNSPLHF. The CDR3 DNA reads as TGCGCCAGCAGTGCCCTAAAAAATTCACCCCTCCACTTT.